The TCR beta chain described here comes from a study of CD8 T cells in Susac syndrome. RNA was extracted with the RNeasy kit, and a quantity of about 0.45 to 1 ug was reverse transcribed using random hexamers. TCRdb recomputed calls from the immunoSEQ multiplex PCR reads with MiXCR, one row per CDR3 protein. The data show 95,000 to 150,000 distinct CDR3 sequences, with roughly 94% seen just once and 0.25% to 0.3% held by the top ten. The CDR3 extends over 14 amino acids. Trimming removed 4 bases at V and 4 bases at J, with 10 bases between. Germline lookup yields CDR1 MGHRA and CDR2 YSYEKL. The chain recombines TRBV4-1 with TRBJ2-2, with D possibly TRBD1 on 6 matching bases. The sequencing sample was made of CD8+ T cells from PBMCs. The clonotype originates from a human donor with Susac syndrome. The CDR3 DNA is TGCGCCAGCAGCCCCGGACAGATCACCGGGGAGCTGTTTTTT. Translated: CASSPGQITGELFF.